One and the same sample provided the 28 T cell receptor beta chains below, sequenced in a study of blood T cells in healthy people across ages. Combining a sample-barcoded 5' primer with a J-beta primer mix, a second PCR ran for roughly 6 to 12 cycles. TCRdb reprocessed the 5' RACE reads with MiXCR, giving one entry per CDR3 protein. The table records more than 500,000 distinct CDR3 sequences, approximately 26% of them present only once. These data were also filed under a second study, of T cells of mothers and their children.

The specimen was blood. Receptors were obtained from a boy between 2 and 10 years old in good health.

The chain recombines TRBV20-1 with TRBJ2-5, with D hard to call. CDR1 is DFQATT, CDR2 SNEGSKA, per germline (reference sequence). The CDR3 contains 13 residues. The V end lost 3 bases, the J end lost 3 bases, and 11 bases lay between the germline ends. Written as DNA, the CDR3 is TGCAGTGCTAGCGGGTGGGAAGAAGAGACCCAGTACTTC. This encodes CSASGWEEETQYF.

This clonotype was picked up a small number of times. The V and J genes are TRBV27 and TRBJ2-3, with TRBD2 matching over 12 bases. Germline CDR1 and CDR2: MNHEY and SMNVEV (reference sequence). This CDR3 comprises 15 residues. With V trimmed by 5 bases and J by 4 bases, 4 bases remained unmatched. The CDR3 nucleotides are TGTGCCAGCAGTGGACTAGCGGGACTTCCAGATACGCAGTATTTT. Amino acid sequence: CASSGLAGLPDTQYF.

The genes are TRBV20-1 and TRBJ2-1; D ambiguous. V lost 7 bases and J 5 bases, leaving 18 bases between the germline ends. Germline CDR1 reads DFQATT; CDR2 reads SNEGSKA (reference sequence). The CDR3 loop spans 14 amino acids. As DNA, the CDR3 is TGCAGTGTTGCAGACTCGAACAAACACAATGAGCAGTTCTTC. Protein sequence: CSVADSNKHNEQFF.

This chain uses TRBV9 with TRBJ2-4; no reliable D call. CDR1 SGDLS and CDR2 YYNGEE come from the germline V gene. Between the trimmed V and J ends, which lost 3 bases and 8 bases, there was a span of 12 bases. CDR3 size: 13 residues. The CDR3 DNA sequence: TGTGCCAGCAGCGCCCCGCGGAGTGACATTCAGTACTTC. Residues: CASSAPRSDIQYF.

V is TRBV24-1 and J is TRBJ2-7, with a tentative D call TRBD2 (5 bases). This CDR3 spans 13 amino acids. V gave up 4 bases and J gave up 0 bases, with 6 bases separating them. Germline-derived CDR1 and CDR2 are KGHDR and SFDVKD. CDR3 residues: CATSEGSSYEQYF. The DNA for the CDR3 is TGTGCCACCAGTGAGGGGAGCTCCTACGAGCAGTACTTC.

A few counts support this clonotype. This CDR3 is CASTKTGGAAYEQYF. DNA of the CDR3: TGTGCCAGCACCAAGACAGGGGGGGCCGCCTACGAGCAGTACTTC. This chain connects TRBV6-6 to TRBJ2-7; TRBD1 matches at 9 bases. Germline lookup yields CDR1 MNHNY and CDR2 SVGAGI (reference sequence). The ends lost 7 bases at V and 2 bases at J; junction bases unmatched: 9. This CDR3 has 15 residues.

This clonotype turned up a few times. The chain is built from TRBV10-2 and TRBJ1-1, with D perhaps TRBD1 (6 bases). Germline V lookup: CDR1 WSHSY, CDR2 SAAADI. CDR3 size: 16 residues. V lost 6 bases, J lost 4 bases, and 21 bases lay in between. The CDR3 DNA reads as TGCGCCAGCAGCGCCCTAAGGGGGGATCGGGTCACTGAAGCTTTCTTT. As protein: CASSALRGDRVTEAFF.

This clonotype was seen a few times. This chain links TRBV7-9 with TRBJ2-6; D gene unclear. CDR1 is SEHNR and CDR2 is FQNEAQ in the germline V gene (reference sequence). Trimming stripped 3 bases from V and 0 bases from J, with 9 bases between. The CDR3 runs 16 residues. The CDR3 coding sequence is TGTGCCAGCAGCTTCATGGCTTCCTCTGGGGCCAACGTCCTGACTTTC. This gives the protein CASSFMASSGANVLTF.

The chain's CDR3 is CASSTQGANYEQYF. The DNA for the CDR3 is TGTGCCAGCAGCACCCAGGGGGCGAACTACGAGCAGTACTTC. The rearrangement links TRBV13 to TRBJ2-5; 8 bases are shared with TRBD1. TRBJ2-7 explains the end of the DNA better; the J call may be wrong. Germline CDR1 PRHDT, CDR2 FYEKMQ (reference sequence). The length of the CDR3 is 14 residues.

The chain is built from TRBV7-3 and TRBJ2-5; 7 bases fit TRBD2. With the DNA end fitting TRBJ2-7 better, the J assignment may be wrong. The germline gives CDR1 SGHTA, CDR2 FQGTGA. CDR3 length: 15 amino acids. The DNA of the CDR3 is TGTGCCAGCAGCTTAACTCTAGCGGCGAACTACGAGCAGTACTTC. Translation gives CASSLTLAANYEQYF.

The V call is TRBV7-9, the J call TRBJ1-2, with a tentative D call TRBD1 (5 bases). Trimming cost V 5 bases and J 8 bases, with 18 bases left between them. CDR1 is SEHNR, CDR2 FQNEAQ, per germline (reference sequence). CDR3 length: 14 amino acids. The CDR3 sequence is CASSPPGDPAGYTF. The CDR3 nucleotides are TGTGCCAGCAGCCCACCGGGGGATCCGGCCGGCTACACCTTC. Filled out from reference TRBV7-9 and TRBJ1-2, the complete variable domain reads DTGVSQNPRHKITKRGQNVTFRCDPISEHNRLYWYRQTLGQGPEFLTYFQNEAQLEKSRLLSDRFSAERPKGSFSTLEIQRTEQGDSAMYLCASSPPGDPAGYTFGSGTRLTVV.

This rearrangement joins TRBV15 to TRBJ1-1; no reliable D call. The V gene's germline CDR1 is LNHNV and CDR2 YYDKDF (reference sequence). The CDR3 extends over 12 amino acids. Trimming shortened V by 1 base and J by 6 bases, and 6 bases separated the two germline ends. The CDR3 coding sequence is TGTGCCACCAGCAGAGCATACTCTGAAGCTTTCTTT. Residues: CATSRAYSEAFF.

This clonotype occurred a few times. Written as DNA, the CDR3 is TGTGCCAGCAGTTTGGGGCTAGGGGAGCAGTACTTC. This gives the protein CASSLGLGEQYF. The chain employs TRBV27 and TRBJ2-5; D may match TRBD1 or TRBD2 (5 bases each). Germline V lookup: CDR1 MNHEY, CDR2 SMNVEV (reference sequence). This CDR3 has 12 residues. Trimming took 3 bases from V and 11 from J, leaving 13 bases between them.

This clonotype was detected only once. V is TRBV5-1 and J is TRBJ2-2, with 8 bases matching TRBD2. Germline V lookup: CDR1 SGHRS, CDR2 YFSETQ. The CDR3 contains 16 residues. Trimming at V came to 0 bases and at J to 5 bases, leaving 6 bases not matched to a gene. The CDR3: CASSLEAGAFTGELFF. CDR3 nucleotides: TGCGCCAGCAGCTTGGAAGCGGGAGCCTTTACCGGGGAGCTGTTTTTT.

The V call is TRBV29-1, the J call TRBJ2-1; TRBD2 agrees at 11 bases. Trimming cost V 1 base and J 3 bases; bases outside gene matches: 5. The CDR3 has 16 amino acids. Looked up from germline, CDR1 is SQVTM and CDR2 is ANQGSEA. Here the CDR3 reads CSVEGLAGGRYNEQFF. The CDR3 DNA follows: TGCAGCGTTGAAGGGCTAGCGGGAGGACGCTACAATGAGCAGTTCTTC.

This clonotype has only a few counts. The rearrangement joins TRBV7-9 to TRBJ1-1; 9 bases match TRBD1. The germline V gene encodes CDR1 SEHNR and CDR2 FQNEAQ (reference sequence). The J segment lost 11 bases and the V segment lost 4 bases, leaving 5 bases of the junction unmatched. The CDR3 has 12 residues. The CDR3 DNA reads TGTGCCAGCAGCTCCCGGACAGGGGAGGCTTTCTTT. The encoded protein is CASSSRTGEAFF. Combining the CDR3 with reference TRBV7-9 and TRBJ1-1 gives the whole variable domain DTGVSQNPRHKITKRGQNVTFRCDPISEHNRLYWYRQTLGQGPEFLTYFQNEAQLEKSRLLSDRFSAERPKGSFSTLEIQRTEQGDSAMYLCASSSRTGEAFFGQGTRLTVV.

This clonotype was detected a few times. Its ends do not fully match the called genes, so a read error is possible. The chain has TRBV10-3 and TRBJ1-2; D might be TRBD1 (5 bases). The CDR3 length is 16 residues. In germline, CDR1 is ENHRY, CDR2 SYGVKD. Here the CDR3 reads CATVGTHLSPNYGYTF. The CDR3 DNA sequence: TGCGCGACTGTTGGGACTCATCTTTCCCCAAACTATGGCTACACCTTC.

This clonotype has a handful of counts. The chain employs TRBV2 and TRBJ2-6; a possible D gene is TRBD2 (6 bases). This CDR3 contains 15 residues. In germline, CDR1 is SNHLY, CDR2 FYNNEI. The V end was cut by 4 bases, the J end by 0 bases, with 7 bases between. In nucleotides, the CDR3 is TGTGCCAGCAGTGCGGAGGGCTCTGGGGCCAACGTCCTGACTTTC. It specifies CASSAEGSGANVLTF.

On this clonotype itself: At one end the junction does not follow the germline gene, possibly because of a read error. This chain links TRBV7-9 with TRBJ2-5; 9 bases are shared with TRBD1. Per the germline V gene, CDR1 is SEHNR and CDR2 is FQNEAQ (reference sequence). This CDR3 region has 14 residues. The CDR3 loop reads CTSSLTGGGETQYF. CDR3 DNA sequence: TGTACCAGCAGCTTAACAGGGGGCGGAGAGACCCAGTACTTC.

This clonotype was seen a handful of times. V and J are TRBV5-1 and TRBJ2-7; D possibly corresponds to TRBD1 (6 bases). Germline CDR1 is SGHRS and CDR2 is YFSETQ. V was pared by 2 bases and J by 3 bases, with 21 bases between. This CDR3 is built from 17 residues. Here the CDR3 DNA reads TGCGCCAGCAGCTTCCTCCCCCCCGGGACACTAGACTACGAGCAGTACTTC. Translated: CASSFLPPGTLDYEQYF.

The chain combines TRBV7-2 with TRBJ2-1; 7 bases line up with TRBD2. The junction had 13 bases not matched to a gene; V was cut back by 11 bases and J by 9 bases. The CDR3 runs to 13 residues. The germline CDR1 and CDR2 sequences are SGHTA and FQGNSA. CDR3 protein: CAGSYWPSGEQFF. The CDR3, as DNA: TGTGCCGGGTCGTATTGGCCTAGCGGTGAGCAGTTCTTC.

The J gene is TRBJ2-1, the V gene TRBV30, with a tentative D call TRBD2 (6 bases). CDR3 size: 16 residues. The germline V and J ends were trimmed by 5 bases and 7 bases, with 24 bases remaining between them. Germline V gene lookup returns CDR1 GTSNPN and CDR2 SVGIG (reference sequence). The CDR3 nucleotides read TGTGCCTGGGGGACGGATGGGGACTGGCTAGGGAATGAGCAGTTCTTC. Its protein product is CAWGTDGDWLGNEQFF.

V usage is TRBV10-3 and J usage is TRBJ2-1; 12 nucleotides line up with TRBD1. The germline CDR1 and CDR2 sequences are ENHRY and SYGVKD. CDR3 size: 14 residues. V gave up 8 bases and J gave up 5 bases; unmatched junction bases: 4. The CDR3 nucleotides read TGTGCCATCCGGGGACAGGGGGCGGACAATGAGCAGTTCTTC. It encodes CAIRGQGADNEQFF.

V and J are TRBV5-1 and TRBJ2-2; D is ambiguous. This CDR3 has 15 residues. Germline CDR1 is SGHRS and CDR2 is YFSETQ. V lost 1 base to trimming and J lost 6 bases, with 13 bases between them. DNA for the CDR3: TGCGCCAGCAGCTTGTCGACTCTTACCCCCGGGGAGCTGTTTTTT. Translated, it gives CASSLSTLTPGELFF.

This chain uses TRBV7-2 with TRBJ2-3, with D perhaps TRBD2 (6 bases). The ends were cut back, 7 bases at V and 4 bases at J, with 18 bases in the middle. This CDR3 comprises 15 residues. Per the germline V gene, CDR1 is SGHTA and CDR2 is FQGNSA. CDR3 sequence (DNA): TGTGCCAGCATCGAGGCGGGGCTTTCCGCAGATACGCAGTATTTT. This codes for CASIEAGLSADTQYF.

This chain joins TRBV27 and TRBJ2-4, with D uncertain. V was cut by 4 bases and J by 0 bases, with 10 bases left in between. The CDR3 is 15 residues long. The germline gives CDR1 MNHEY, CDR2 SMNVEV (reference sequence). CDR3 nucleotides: TGTGCCAGCAGTTCCCCGAGTCTAGCCAAAAACATTCAGTACTTC. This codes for CASSSPSLAKNIQYF.

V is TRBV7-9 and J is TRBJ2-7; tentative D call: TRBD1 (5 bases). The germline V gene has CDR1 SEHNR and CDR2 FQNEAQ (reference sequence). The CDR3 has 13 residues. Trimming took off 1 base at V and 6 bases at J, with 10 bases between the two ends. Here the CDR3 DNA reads TGTGCCAGCAGCTTAGAGGGGATGGCCGAGCAGTACTTC. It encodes CASSLEGMAEQYF.

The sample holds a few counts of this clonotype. The CDR3 DNA sequence: TGTGCCTGGAGTGTTAACGGACCCGCGCATTTT. Its translation is CAWSVNGPAHF. The genes are TRBV30 and TRBJ1-5; D gene uncertain. There are 11 residues in the CDR3. V dropped 0 bases and J dropped 15 bases, with 12 bases sitting between them. Germline V gene sequence: CDR1 GTSNPN, CDR2 SVGIG (reference sequence). The variable domain in full, completed from reference TRBV30 and TRBJ1-5, reads SQTIHQWPATLVQPVGSPLSLECTVEGTSNPNLYWYRQAAGRGLQLLFYSVGIGQISSEVPQNLSASRPQDRQFILSSKKLLLSDSGFYLCAWSVNGPAHFGDGTRLSIL.